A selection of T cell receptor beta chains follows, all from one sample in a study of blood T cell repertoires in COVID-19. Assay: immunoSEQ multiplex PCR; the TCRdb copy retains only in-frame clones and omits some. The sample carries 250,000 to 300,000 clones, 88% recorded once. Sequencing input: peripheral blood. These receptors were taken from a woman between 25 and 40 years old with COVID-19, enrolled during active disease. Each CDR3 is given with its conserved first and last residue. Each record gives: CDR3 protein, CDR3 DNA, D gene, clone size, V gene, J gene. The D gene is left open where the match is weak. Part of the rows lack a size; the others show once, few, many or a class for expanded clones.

CASSKDRGHEKLFF,TGCGCCAGCAGCAAGGACAGGGGGCATGAAAAACTGTTTTTT,TRBD1,-,TRBV5-1,TRBJ1-4
CASSPQGFEEKLFF,TGTGCCAGCTCACCGCAGGGGTTCGAGGAAAAACTGTTTTTT,-,-,TRBV18,TRBJ1-4
CATPGQGANQPQHF,TGTGCCACCCCGGGACAGGGGGCTAATCAGCCCCAGCATTTT,TRBD1,-,TRBV24-1,TRBJ1-5
CASSRSGASWTYEQYF,TGTGCCAGCAGCCGTAGCGGGGCCTCCTGGACATACGAGCAGTACTTC,TRBD2,-,TRBV7-2,TRBJ2-7
CASSLQGVQAFF,TGCGCCAGCAGCTTACAGGGAGTTCAAGCTTTCTTT,-,-,TRBV5-1,TRBJ1-1
CASSGQGVGEQYF,TGTGCCAGCAGTGGACAGGGGGTGGGTGAGCAGTACTTC,TRBD1,-,TRBV28,TRBJ2-7
CASSLGQSYEQYF,TGTGCCAGCAGCTTGGGACAGTCCTACGAGCAGTACTTC,-,-,TRBV5-4,TRBJ2-7
CASSLRTGIGAEAFF,TGTGCCAGCAGCTTACGGACAGGGATTGGCGCTGAAGCTTTCTTT,TRBD1,-,TRBV7-9,TRBJ1-1
CASTAQDTQYF,TGTGCCAGCACCGCCCAGGATACGCAGTATTTT,-,-,TRBV6-6,TRBJ2-3
CASSFDYGYTF,TGTGCCAGCAGCTTCGACTATGGCTACACCTTC,-,-,TRBV7-2,TRBJ1-2
CASKKSSYNEQFF,TGTGCCAGTAAGAAGAGCTCCTACAATGAGCAGTTCTTC,-,-,TRBV6-5,TRBJ2-1
CASSLGQSSYNSPLHF,TGTGCCAGCAGCTTAGGACAGAGCTCCTATAATTCACCCCTCCACTTT,-,-,TRBV7-9,TRBJ1-6
CASSQEWNRPFF,TGTGCCAGCAGCCAAGAATGGAACAGGCCTTTCTTT,-,-,TRBV3-1/TRBV3-2,TRBJ1-1
CASSLGGRTIYF,TGTGCCAGCAGCCTAGGGGGCCGGACCATATATTTT,TRBD1,-,TRBV13,TRBJ1-3
CASSITRTTHNEQFF,TGTGCCAGTAGTATTACCCGGACAACCCACAATGAGCAGTTCTTC,-,once,TRBV19,TRBJ2-1
CASSGGQGVNGYTF,TGTGCCAGCAGCGGTGGACAGGGAGTTAATGGCTACACCTTC,TRBD1,few,TRBV7-2,TRBJ1-2
CASSVSGQETQYF,TGTGCCAGCAGCGTATCGGGCCAAGAGACCCAGTACTTC,-,-,TRBV9,TRBJ2-5
CASSYDREGGAFF,TGCGCCAGCAGCTACGACAGGGAAGGCGGAGCTTTCTTT,TRBD1,-,TRBV5-1,TRBJ1-1
CASSEHGLSGNTIYF,TGTGCCAGCAGCGAGCACGGACTCTCTGGAAACACCATATATTTT,-,-,TRBV7-3,TRBJ1-3
CASSRDRVGNTIYF,TGTGCCAGCTCACGGGACAGGGTCGGAAACACCATATATTTT,TRBD1,-,TRBV18,TRBJ1-3
CASRGQGGMDTQYF,TGTGCCAGCAGGGGACAGGGGGGGATGGATACGCAGTATTTT,TRBD1,-,TRBV2,TRBJ2-3
CASSKTATNEKLFF,TGTGCCAGTAGTAAGACTGCAACTAATGAAAAACTGTTTTTT,-,-,TRBV19,TRBJ1-4
CASSQSGTRGGEQYF,TGCGCCAGCAGCCAGTCCGGGACCAGGGGTGGCGAGCAGTACTTC,-,-,TRBV4-1,TRBJ2-7
CASSAGTSGYEQYF,TGTGCCAGCAGCGCCGGGACTAGCGGCTACGAGCAGTACTTC,TRBD2,few,TRBV9,TRBJ2-7
CASGTLNTGELFF,TGCGCCAGCGGGACTTTGAACACCGGGGAGCTGTTTTTT,-,-,TRBV4-3,TRBJ2-2
CSVESYTGENTGELFF,TGCAGCGTTGAATCTTATACAGGGGAGAACACCGGGGAGCTGTTTTTT,TRBD1,-,TRBV29-1,TRBJ2-2
CASSYGRGNYGYTF,TGTGCCAGCAGCTATGGACGGGGGAACTATGGCTACACCTTC,-,-,TRBV5-6,TRBJ1-2
CASSSEDPTPNSPLHF,TGCGCCAGCAGCTCGGAGGATCCGACACCAAATTCACCCCTCCACTTT,-,-,TRBV5-1,TRBJ1-6
CASSLWAGGGYGYTF,TGCGCCAGCAGCCTTTGGGCGGGGGGCGGCTATGGCTACACCTTC,-,-,TRBV4-3,TRBJ1-2
CASSDRRNEKLFF,TGTGCCAGCAGCGACAGACGGAATGAAAAACTGTTTTTT,-,-,TRBV2,TRBJ1-4
CASSPTRQGGDEQFF,TGTGCCAGCAGTCCAACCCGACAGGGGGGCGATGAGCAGTTCTTC,TRBD1,-,TRBV27,TRBJ2-1
CASSLGTSGINEQYF,TGTGCCAGCAGCCTCGGGACTAGCGGGATCAACGAGCAGTACTTC,TRBD2,few,TRBV11-2,TRBJ2-7
CASSQDWLASGELFF,TGCGCCAGCAGCCAAGATTGGCTAGCTTCCGGGGAGCTGTTTTTT,-,-,TRBV4-3,TRBJ2-2
CASSQDPSGWDTQYF,TGTGCCAGCAGCCAAGATCCCAGCGGGTGGGATACGCAGTATTTT,-,-,TRBV3-1/TRBV3-2,TRBJ2-3
CATSTDTNSGANVLTF,TGTGCCACCAGTACCGACACCAACTCTGGGGCCAACGTCCTGACTTTC,-,-,TRBV24-1,TRBJ2-6
CASSLTPGDSYEQYF,TGTGCCAGCAGCCTAACCCCAGGGGACTCCTACGAGCAGTACTTC,-,-,TRBV9,TRBJ2-7
CASSFGQAGNTIYF,TGTGCCAGCAGCTTCGGACAGGCGGGAAACACCATATATTTT,TRBD1,-,TRBV11-2,TRBJ1-3
CASSFPSGRAGFETQYF,TGTGCCAGCAGCTTCCCTAGCGGGAGGGCCGGATTTGAGACCCAGTACTTC,-,few,TRBV21-1,TRBJ2-5
CASRISGASGNTIYF,TGCGCCAGCCGGATTTCGGGTGCTTCTGGAAACACCATATATTTT,-,-,TRBV5-1,TRBJ1-3
CASSSRQGLYGYTF,TGTGCCAGTAGTTCACGACAGGGATTATATGGCTACACCTTC,TRBD1,-,TRBV19,TRBJ1-2
CASSSRNTQYF,TGTGCCAGCAGTTCTAGGAATACGCAGTATTTT,-,-,TRBV6-5,TRBJ2-3
CASSQDEGHNTGELFF,TGCGCCAGCAGCCAAGATGAAGGACATAACACCGGGGAGCTGTTTTTT,-,few,TRBV4-3,TRBJ2-2
CASSNQRGDTQYF,TGTGCCAGCAGCAACCAGCGGGGGGATACGCAGTATTTT,TRBD2,once,TRBV3-1/TRBV3-2,TRBJ2-3
CASSVGTSYTGELFF,TGTGCCAGCAGCGTAGGGACTAGCTACACCGGGGAGCTGTTTTTT,TRBD2,-,TRBV9,TRBJ2-2
CASSQGQGRGGYIQYF,TGCGCCAGCAGCCAAGGACAGGGACGGGGCGGTTACATTCAGTACTTC,TRBD1,few,TRBV4-1,TRBJ2-4